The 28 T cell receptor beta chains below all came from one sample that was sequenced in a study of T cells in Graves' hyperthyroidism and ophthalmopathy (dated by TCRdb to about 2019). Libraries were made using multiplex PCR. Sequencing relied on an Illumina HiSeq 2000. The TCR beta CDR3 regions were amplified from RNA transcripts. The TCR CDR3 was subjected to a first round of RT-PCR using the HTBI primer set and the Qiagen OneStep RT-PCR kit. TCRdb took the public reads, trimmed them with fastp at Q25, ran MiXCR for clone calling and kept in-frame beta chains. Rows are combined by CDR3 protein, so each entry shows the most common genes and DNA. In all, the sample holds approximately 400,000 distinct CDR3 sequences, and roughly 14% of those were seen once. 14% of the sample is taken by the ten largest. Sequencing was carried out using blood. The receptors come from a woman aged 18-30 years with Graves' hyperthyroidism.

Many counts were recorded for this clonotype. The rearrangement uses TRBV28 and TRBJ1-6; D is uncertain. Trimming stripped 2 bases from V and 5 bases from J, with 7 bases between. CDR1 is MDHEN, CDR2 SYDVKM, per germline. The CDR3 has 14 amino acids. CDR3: CASSLLGNNSPLHF. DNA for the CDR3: TGTGCCAGCAGTTTACTCGGAAATAATTCACCCCTCCACTTT.

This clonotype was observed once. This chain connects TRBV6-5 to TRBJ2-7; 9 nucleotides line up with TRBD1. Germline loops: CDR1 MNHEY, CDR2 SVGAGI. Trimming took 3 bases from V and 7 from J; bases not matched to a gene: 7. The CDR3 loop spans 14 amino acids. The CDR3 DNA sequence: TGTGCCAGCAGTTATGGACAGGGGTCTGGGGAGCAGTACTTC. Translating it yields CASSYGQGSGEQYF.

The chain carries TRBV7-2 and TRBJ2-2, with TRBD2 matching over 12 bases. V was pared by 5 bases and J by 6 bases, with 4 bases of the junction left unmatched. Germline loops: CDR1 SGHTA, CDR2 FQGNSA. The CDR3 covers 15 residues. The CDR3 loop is CASSPLAGGPGELFF. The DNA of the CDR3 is TGTGCCAGCAGCCCACTAGCGGGGGGCCCCGGGGAGCTGTTTTTT.

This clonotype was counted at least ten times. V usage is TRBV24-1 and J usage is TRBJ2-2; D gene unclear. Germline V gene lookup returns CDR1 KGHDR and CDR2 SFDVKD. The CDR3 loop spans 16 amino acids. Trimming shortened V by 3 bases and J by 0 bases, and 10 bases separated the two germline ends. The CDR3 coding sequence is TGTGCCACCAGTGATGGCCGAACAGCGAACACCGGGGAGCTGTTTTTT. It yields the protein CATSDGRTANTGELFF.

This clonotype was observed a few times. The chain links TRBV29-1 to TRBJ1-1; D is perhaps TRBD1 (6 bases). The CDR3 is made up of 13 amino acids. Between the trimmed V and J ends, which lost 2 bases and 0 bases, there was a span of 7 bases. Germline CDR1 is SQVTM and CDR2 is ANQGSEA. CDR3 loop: CSVETGLNTEAFF. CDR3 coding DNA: TGCAGCGTTGAAACAGGGTTGAACACTGAAGCTTTCTTT.

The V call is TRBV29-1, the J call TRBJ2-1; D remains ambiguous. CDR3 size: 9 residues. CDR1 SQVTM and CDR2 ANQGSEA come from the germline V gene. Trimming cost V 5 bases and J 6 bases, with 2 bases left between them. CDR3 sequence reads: CSVSNEQFF. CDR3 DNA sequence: TGCAGCGTTAGCAATGAGCAGTTCTTC.

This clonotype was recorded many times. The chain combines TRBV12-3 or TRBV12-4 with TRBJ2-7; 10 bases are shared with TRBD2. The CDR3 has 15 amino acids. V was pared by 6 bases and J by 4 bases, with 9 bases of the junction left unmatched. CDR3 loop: CASSASGRAAYEQYF. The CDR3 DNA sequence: TGTGCCAGCAGCGCAAGCGGGAGGGCCGCGTACGAGCAGTACTTC.

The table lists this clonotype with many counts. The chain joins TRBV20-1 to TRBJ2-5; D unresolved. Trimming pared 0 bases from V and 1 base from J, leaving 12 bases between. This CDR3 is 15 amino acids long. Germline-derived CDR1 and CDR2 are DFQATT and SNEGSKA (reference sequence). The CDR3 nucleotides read TGCAGTGCTAGAGATCTGGCGGCAACCCAAGAGACCCAGTACTTC. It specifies CSARDLAATQETQYF.

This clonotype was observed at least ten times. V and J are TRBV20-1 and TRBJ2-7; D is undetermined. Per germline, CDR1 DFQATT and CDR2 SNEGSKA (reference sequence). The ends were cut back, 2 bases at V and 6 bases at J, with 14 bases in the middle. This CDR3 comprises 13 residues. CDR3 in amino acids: CSARSNRPAEQYF. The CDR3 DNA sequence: TGCAGTGCTAGATCTAACCGCCCGGCCGAGCAGTACTTC.

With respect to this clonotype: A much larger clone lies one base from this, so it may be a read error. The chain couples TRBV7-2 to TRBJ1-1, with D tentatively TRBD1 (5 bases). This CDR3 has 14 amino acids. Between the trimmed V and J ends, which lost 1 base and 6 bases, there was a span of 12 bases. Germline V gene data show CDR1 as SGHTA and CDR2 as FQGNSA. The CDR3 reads CASSLDIRDAEAFF. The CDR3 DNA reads TGTGCCAGCAGCTTAGATATCAGGGACGCTGAAGCTTTCTTT. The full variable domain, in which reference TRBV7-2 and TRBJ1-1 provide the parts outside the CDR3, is GAGVSQSPSNKVTEKGKDVELRCDPISGHTALYWYRQSLGQGLEFLIYFQGNSAPDKSGLPSDRFSAERTGGSVSTLTIQRTQQEDSAVYLCASSLDIRDAEAFFGQGTRLTVV.

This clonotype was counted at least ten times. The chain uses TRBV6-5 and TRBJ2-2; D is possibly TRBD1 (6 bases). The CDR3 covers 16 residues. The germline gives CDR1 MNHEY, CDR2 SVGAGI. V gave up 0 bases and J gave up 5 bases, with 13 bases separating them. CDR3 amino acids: CASSYSILGTTGELFF. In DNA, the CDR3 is TGTGCCAGCAGTTACTCTATTCTTGGGACAACCGGGGAGCTGTTTTTT.

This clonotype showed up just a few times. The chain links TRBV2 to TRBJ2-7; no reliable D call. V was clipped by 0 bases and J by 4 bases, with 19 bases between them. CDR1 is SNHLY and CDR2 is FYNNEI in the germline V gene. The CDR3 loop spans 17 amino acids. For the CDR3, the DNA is TGTGCCAGCAGTGAAGCGCTTCGCAGCATTCTGGAGTACGAGCAGTACTTC. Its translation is CASSEALRSILEYEQYF.

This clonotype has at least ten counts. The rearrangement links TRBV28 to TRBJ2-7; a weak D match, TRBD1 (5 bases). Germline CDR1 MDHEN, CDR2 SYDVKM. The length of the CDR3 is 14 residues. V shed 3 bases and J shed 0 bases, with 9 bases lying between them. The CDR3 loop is CASSLTETSYEQYF. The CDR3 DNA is TGTGCCAGCAGTTTGACAGAAACCTCCTACGAGCAGTACTTC.

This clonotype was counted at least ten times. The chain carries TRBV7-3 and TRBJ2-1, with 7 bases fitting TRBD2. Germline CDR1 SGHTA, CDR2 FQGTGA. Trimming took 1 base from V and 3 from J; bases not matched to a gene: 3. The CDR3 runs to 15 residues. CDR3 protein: CASSLMSSGYNEQFF. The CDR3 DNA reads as TGTGCCAGCAGCTTAATGTCTAGCGGCTACAATGAGCAGTTCTTC.

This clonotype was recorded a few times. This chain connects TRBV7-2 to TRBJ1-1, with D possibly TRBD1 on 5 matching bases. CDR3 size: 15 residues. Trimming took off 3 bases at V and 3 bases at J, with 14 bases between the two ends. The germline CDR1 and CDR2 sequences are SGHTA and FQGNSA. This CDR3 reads CASSFGTSGYTEAFF. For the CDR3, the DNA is TGTGCCAGCAGCTTCGGGACCTCCGGGTACACTGAAGCTTTCTTT.

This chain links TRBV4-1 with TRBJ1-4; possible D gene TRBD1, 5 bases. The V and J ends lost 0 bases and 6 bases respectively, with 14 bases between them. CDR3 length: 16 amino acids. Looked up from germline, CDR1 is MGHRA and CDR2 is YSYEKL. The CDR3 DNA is TGCGCCAGCAGCCAAGATTGGGCAGGGAGTTATGAAAAACTGTTTTTT. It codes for CASSQDWAGSYEKLFF.

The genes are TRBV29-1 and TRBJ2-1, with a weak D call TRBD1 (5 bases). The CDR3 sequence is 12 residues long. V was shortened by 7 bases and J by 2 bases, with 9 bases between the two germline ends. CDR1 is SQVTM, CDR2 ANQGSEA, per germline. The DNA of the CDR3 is TGCAGCGGCGCGGACACCTACAATGAGCAGTTCTTC. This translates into CSGADTYNEQFF.

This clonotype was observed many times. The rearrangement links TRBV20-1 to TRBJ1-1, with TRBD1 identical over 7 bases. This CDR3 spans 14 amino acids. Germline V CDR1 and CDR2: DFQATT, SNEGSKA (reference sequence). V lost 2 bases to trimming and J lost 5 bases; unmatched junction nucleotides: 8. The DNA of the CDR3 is TGCAGTGCTAGACCCCCCGGCAGGGGGACTGAAGCTTTCTTT. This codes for CSARPPGRGTEAFF.

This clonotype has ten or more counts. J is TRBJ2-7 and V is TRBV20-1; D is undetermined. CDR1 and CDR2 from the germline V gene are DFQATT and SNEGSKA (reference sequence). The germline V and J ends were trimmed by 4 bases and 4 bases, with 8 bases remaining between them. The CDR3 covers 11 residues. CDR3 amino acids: CSAILRYEQYF. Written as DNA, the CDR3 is TGCAGTGCTATCCTGAGATACGAGCAGTACTTC.

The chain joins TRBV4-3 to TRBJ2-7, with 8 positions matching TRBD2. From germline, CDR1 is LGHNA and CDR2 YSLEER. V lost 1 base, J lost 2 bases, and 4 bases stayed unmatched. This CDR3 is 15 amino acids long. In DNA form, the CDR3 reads TGCGCCAGCAGCCAAGTTCTCGGGGGGGCCTACGAGCAGTACTTC. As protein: CASSQVLGGAYEQYF.

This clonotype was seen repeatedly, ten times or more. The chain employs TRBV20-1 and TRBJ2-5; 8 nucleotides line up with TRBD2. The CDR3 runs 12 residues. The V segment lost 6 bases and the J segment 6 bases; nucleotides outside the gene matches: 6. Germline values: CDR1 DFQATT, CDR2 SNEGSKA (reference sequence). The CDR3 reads CSAPGGGKTQYF. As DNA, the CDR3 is TGCAGTGCGCCGGGAGGGGGGAAGACCCAGTACTTC.

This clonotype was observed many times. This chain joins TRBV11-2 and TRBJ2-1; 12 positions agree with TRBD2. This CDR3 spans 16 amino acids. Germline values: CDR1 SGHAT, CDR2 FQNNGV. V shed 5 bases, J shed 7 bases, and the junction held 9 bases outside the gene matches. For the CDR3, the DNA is TGTGCCAGCAGCCAACGACTAGCGGGAGTGTCAAATGAGCAGTTCTTC. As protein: CASSQRLAGVSNEQFF.

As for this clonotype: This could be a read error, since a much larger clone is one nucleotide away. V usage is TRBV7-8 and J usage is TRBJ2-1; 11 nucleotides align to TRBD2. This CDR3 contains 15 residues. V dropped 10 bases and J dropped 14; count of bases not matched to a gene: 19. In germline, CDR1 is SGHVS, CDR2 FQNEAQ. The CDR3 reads CAISTSSGGHEGKFF. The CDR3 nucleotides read TGTGCCATCAGTACCTCTAGCGGGGGGCACGAGGGGAAGTTCTTC.

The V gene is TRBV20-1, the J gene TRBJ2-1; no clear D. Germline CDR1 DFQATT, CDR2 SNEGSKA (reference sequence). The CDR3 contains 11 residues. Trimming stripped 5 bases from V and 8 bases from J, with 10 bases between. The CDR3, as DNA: TGCAGTGCTGACGACAACCATGAGCAGTTCTTC. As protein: CSADDNHEQFF.

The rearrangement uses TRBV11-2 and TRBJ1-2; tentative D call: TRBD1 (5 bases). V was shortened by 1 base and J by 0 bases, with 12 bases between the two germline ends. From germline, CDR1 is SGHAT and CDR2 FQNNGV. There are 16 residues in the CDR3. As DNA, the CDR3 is TGTGCCAGCAGCTTAGCTCTTGGACAACCTAACTATGGCTACACCTTC. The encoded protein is CASSLALGQPNYGYTF.

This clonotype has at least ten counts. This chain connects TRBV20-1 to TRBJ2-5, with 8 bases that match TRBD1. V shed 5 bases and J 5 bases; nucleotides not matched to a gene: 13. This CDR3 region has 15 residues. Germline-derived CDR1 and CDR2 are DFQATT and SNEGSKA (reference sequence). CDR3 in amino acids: CSAEDSTGAGETQYF. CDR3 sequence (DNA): TGCAGTGCTGAAGATTCGACAGGGGCCGGGGAGACCCAGTACTTC.

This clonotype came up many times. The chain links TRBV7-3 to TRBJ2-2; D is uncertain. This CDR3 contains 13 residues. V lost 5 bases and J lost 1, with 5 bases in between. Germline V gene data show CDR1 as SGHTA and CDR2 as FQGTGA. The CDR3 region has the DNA TGTGCCAGCAGCACCCAGAACACCGGGGAGCTGTTTTTT. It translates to CASSTQNTGELFF.

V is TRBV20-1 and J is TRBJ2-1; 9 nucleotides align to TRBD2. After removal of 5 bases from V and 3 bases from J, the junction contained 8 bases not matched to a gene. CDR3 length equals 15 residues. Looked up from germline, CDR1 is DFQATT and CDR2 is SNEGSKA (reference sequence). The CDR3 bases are TGCAGTGCTTCCGACAGACTAGCGGTCTACAATGAGCAGTTCTTC. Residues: CSASDRLAVYNEQFF.